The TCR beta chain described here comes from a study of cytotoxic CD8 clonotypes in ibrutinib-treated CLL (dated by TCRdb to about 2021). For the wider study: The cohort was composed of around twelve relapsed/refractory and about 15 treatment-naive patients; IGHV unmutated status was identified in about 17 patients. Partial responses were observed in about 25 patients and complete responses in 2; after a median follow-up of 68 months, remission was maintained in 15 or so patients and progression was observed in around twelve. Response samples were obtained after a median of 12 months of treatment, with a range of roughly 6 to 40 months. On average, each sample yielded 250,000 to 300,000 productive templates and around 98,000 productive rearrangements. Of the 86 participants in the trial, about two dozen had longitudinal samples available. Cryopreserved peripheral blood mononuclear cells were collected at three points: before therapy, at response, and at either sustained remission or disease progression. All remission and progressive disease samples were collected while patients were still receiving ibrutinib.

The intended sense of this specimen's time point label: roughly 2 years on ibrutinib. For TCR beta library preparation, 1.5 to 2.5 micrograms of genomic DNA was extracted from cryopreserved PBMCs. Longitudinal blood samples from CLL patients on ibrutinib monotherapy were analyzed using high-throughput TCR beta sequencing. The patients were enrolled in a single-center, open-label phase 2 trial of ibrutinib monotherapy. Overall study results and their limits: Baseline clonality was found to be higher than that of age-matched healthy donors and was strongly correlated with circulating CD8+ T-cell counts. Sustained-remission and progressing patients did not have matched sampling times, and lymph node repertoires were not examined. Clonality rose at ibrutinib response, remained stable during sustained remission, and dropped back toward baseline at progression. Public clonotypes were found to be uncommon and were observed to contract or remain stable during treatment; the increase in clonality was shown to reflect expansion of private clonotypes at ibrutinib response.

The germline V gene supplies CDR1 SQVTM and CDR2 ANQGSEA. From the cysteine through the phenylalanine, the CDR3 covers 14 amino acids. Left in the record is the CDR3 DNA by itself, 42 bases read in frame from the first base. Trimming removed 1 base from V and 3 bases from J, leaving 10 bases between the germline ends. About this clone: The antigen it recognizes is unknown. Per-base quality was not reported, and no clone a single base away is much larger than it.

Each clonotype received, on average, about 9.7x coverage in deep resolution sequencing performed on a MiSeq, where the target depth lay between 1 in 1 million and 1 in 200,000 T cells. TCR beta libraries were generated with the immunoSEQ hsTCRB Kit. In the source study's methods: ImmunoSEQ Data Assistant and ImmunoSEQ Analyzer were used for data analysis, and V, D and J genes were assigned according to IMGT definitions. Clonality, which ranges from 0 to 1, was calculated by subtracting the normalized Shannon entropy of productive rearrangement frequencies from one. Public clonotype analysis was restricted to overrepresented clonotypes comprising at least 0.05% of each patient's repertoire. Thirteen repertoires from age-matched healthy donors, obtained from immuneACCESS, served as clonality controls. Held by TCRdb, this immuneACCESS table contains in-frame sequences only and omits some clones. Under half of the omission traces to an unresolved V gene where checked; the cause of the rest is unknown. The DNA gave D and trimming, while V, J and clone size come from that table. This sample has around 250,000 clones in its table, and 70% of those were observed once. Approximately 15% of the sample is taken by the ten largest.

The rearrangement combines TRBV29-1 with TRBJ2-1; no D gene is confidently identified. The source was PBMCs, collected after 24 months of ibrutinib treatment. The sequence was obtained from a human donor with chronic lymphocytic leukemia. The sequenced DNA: TGCAGCGTTGAAGGCGCGGTTTACTACAATGAGCAGTTCTTC. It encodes CSVEGAVYYNEQFF.